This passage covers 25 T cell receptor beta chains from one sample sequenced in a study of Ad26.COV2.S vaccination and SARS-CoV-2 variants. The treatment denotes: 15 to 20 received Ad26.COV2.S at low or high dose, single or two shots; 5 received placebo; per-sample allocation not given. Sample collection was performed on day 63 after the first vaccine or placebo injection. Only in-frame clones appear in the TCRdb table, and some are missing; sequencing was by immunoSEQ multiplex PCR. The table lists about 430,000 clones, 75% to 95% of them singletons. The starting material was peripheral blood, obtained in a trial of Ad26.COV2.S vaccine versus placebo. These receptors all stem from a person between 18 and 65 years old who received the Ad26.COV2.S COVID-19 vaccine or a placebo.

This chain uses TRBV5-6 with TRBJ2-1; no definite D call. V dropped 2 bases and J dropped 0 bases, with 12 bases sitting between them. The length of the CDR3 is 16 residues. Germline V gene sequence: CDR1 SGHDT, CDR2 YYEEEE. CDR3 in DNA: TGTGCCAGCAGCTTCGGAGTAGCTAGCTCCTACAATGAGCAGTTCTTC. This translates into CASSFGVASSYNEQFF.

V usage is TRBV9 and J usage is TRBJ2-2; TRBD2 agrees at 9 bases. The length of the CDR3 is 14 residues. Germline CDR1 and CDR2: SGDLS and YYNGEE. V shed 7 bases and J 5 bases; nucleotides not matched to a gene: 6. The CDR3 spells CASGRLAGTGELFF. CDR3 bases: TGTGCCAGCGGCCGGCTAGCGGGGACCGGGGAGCTGTTTTTT.

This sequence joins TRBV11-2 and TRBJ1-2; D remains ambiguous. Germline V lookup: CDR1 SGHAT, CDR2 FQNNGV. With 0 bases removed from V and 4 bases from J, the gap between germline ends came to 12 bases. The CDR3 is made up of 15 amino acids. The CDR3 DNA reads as TGTGCCAGCAGCTTAGATCCGAAAACTACCTATGGCTACACCTTC. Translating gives CASSLDPKTTYGYTF.

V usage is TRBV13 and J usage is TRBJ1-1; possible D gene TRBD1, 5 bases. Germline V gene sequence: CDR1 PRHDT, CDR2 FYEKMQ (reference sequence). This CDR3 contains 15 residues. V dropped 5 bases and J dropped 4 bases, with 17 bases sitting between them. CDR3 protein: CASSEGPSSSTEAFF. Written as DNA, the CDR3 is TGTGCCAGCAGCGAGGGACCTTCGAGTAGCACTGAAGCTTTCTTT.

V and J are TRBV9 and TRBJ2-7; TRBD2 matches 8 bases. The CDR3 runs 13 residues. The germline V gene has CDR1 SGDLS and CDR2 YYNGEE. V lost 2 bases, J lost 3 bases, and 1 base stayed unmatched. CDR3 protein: CASSVREGYEQYF. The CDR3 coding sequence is TGTGCCAGCAGCGTCCGGGAGGGCTACGAGCAGTACTTC.

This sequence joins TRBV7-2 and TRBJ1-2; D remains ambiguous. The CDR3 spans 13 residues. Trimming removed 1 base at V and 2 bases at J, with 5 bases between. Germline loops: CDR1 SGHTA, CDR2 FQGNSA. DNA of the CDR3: TGTGCCAGCAGCTTAGGCAGGAACTATGGCTACACCTTC. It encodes CASSLGRNYGYTF.

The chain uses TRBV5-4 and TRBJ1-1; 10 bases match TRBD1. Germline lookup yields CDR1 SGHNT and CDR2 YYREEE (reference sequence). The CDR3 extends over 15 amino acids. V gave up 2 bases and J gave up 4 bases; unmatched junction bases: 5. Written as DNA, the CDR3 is TGTGCCAGCAGCTTACCCAGGACAGGGGGCACTGAAGCTTTCTTT. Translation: CASSLPRTGGTEAFF.

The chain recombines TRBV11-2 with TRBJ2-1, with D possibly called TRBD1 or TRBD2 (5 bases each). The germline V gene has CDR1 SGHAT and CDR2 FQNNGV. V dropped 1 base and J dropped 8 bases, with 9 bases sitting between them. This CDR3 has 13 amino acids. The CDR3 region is CASSLAGTDEQFF. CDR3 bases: TGTGCCAGCAGCTTAGCCGGGACGGATGAGCAGTTCTTC.

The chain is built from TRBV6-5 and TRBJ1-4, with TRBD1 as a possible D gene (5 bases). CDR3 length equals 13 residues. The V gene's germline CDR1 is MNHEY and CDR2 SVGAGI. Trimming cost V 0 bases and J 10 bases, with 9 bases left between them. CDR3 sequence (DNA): TGTGCCAGCAGTTACTCGTCGGGGGGAAAACTGTTTTTT. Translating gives CASSYSSGGKLFF.

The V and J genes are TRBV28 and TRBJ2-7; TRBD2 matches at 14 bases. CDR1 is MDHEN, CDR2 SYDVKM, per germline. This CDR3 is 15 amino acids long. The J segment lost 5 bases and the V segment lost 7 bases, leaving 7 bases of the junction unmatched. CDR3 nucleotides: TGTGCCAGCACCTCTCAGACTAGCGGGGGGGACGAGCAGTACTTC. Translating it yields CASTSQTSGGDEQYF.

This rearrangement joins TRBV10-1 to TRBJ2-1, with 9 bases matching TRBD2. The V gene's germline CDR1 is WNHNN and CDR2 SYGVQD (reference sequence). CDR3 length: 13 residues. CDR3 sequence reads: CDRSSGTYNEQFF. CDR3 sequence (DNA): TGCGATCGGTCTAGCGGGACCTACAATGAGCAGTTCTTC.

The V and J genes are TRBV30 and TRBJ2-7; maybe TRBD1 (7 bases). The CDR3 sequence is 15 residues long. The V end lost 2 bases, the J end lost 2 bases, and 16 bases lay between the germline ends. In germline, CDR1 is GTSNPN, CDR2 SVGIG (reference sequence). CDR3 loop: CAWSRGTVMTYEQYF. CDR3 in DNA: TGTGCCTGGAGTCGCGGGACAGTCATGACCTACGAGCAGTACTTC.

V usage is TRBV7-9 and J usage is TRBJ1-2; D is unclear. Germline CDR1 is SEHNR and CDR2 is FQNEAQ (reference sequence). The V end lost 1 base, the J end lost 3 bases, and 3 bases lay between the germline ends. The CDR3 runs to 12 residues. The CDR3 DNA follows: TGTGCCAGCAGCTTAGGGGACTATGGCTACACCTTC. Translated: CASSLGDYGYTF.

CDR3 coding DNA: TGTGCCAGCAGCTTGGCCGAGGGATCCGCCGGGGAGCTGTTTTTT. This codes for CASSLAEGSAGELFF. J is TRBJ2-2 and V is TRBV5-4; D is perhaps TRBD2 (5 bases). From germline, CDR1 is SGHNT and CDR2 YYREEE (reference sequence). V lost 0 bases, J lost 6 bases, and 12 bases lay in between. The CDR3 totals 15 residues.

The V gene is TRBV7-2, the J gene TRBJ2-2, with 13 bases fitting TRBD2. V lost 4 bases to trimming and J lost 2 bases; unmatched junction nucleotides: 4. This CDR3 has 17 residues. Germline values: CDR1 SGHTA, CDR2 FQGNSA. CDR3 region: CASSSRTSGRNTGELFF. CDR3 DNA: TGTGCCAGCAGCTCCCGGACTAGCGGGAGAAACACCGGGGAGCTGTTTTTT.

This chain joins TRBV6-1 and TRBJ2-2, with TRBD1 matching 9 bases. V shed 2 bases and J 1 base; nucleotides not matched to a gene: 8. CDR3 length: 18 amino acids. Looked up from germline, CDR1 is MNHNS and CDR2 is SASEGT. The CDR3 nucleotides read TGTGCCAGCAGTGAATTACCGGGACAGGGAATGAACACCGGGGAGCTGTTTTTT. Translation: CASSELPGQGMNTGELFF.

The chain's CDR3 is CATSRDQGVSEQYF. The DNA of the CDR3 is TGTGCCACCAGCAGAGATCAAGGGGTCAGCGAGCAGTACTTC. The rearrangement joins TRBV15 to TRBJ2-7; D possibly corresponds to TRBD1 (5 bases). From germline, CDR1 is LNHNV and CDR2 YYDKDF (reference sequence). The germline V and J ends were trimmed by 0 bases and 6 bases, with 12 bases remaining between them. There are 14 residues in the CDR3.

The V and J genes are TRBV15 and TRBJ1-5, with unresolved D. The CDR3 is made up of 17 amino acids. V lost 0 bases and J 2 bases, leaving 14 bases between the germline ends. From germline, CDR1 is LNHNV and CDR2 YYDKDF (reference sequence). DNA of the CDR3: TGTGCCACCAGCAGAGATTATCGTCTTGGGGGCAATCAGCCCCAGCATTTT. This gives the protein CATSRDYRLGGNQPQHF. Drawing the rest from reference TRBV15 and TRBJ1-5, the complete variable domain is DAMVIQNPRYQVTQFGKPVTLSCSQTLNHNVMYWYQQKSSQAPKLLFHYYDKDFNNEADTPDNFQSRRPNTSFCFLDIRSPGLGDTAMYLCATSRDYRLGGNQPQHFGDGTRLSIL.

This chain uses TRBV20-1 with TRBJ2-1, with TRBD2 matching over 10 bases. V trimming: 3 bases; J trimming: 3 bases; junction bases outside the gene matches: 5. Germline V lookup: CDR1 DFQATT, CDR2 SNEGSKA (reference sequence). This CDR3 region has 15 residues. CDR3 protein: CSASDLAGVYNEQFF. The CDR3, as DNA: TGCAGTGCTAGTGATCTAGCGGGAGTCTACAATGAGCAGTTCTTC.

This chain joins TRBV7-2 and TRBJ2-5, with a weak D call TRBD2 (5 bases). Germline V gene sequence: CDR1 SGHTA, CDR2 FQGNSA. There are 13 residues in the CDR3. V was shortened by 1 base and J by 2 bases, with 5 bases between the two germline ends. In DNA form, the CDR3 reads TGTGCCAGCAGCTTAGGGGAGCAAGAGACCCAGTACTTC. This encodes CASSLGEQETQYF.

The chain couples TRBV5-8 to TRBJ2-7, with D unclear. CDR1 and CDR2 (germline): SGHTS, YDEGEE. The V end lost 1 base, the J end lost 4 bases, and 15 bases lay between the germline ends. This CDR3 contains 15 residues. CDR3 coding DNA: TGTGCCAGCAGCTTGCATGGTATGTCTCGATACGAGCAGTACTTC. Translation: CASSLHGMSRYEQYF. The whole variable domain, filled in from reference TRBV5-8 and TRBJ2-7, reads EAGVTQSPTHLIKTRGQQATLRCSPISGHTSVYWYQQALGLGLQFLLWYDEGEERNRGNFPPRFSGRQFPNYSSELNVNALELEDSALYLCASSLHGMSRYEQYFGPGTRLTVT.

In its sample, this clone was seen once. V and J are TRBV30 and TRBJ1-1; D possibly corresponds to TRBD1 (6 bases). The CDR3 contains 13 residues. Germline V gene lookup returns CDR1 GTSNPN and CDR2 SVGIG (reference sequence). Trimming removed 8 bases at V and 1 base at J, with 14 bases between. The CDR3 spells CARKTGRNTEAFF. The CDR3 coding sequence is TGTGCCCGAAAAACAGGGCGGAACACTGAAGCTTTCTTT.

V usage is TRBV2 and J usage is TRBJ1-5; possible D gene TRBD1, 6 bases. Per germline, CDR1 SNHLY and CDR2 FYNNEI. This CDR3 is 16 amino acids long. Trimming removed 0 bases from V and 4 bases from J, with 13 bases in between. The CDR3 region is CASSEARGGMNQPQHF. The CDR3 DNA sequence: TGTGCCAGCAGTGAAGCTCGAGGGGGGATGAATCAGCCCCAGCATTTT.

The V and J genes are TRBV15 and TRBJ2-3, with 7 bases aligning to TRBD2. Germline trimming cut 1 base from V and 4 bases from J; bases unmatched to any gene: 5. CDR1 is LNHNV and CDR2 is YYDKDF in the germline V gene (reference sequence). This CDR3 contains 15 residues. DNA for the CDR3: TGTGCCACCAGCAGAGGGGGCGGGAGCTCAGATACGCAGTATTTT. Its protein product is CATSRGGGSSDTQYF.

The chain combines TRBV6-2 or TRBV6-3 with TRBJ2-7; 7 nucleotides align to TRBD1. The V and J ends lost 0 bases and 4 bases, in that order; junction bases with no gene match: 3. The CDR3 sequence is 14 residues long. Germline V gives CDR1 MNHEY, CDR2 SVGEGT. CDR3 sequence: CASSYSWDSYEQYF. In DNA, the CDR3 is TGTGCCAGCAGTTACTCTTGGGACAGTTACGAGCAGTACTTC.